The 3 T cell receptor beta chains given below trace back to one sample, sequenced in a study of shared clonotypes between healthy human individuals. Some clones are missing from TCRdb's copy, which holds only in-frame ones; the method was immunoSEQ multiplex PCR. The sample carries about 490,000 clones, roughly four fifths recorded once. Sequencing was carried out using PBMCs. These TCRs come from a middle-aged woman in good health. Some clones in this sample may be carry-over from other donors' samples.

This sequence joins TRBV19 and TRBJ2-7; 10 bases are shared with TRBD1. The CDR3 is 16 residues long. Germline CDR1 is LNHDA and CDR2 is SQIVND (reference sequence). With V trimmed by 4 bases and J by 2 bases, 8 bases remained unmatched. The CDR3 protein is CASSTGRGQGPYEQYF. CDR3 coding DNA: TGTGCCAGTAGTACCGGGCGGGGACAGGGGCCCTACGAGCAGTACTTC.

This chain links TRBV30 with TRBJ2-1; D call uncertain. This CDR3 comprises 14 residues. CDR1 is GTSNPN, CDR2 SVGIG, per germline (reference sequence). V was shortened by 5 bases and J by 0 bases, with 11 bases between the two germline ends. The CDR3 here is CAWADSSSYNEQFF. The CDR3 bases are TGTGCCTGGGCCGACTCGAGCTCCTACAATGAGCAGTTCTTC.

V usage is TRBV6-1 and J usage is TRBJ2-5; no firm D call. Trimming removed 2 bases at V and 4 bases at J, with 11 bases between. From germline, CDR1 is MNHNS and CDR2 SASEGT. The CDR3 runs 14 residues. The CDR3 coding sequence is TGTGCCAGCAGTGAACAAGGGCCGGGAGAGACCCAGTACTTC. Translating it yields CASSEQGPGETQYF.